The next 26 T cell receptor beta chains were all read from a single sample in a study of shared clonotypes between healthy human individuals. Generated by immunoSEQ multiplex PCR, the TCRdb table keeps only in-frame clones and is missing some. The table records millions of clones, over 85% of them present only once. The sequencing sample was made of naive CD4+ T cells from PBMCs. The subset was: CD45RA+ positively selected. The receptor set was obtained from a man aged 18 to 35 in good health. Some clones in this sample may be carry-over from other donors' samples.

The genes are TRBV5-1 and TRBJ2-3; 9 bases fit TRBD1. The junction had 9 bases not matched to a gene; V was cut back by 1 base and J by 3 bases. Germline V lookup: CDR1 SGHRS, CDR2 YFSETQ. The CDR3 length is 17 residues. The CDR3 bases are TGCGCCAGCAGCTTGCCACGGACAGGGGCTATTACAGATACGCAGTATTTT. This gives the protein CASSLPRTGAITDTQYF.

The chain employs TRBV7-9 and TRBJ2-7; no clear D. V dropped 5 bases and J dropped 0 bases, with 14 bases sitting between them. The CDR3 spans 15 residues. The V gene's germline CDR1 is SEHNR and CDR2 FQNEAQ (reference sequence). CDR3 loop: CASSPRRWSSYEQYF. The CDR3, as DNA: TGTGCCAGCAGCCCCCGTCGGTGGAGCTCCTACGAGCAGTACTTC.

The genes are TRBV30 and TRBJ1-1, with TRBD1 matching over 7 bases. The CDR3 loop spans 19 amino acids. Germline trimming cut 5 bases from V and 8 bases from J; bases unmatched to any gene: 29. Germline V gene data show CDR1 as GTSNPN and CDR2 as SVGIG (reference sequence). Written as DNA, the CDR3 is TGTGCCTGGTGTACACAAGGGGAGCGGCAGGGGGGGGAATGGTTGGAAGCTTTCTTT. Protein sequence: CAWCTQGERQGGEWLEAFF.

The chain uses TRBV7-3 and TRBJ2-1; D gene unclear. CDR3 length equals 14 residues. Germline assignment: CDR1 SGHTA and CDR2 FQGTGA. Deletions cut 1 base from V and 3 bases from J, with 7 bases between. CDR3 sequence reads: CASSLRALYNEQFF. CDR3 coding DNA: TGTGCCAGCAGCTTAAGGGCCCTCTACAATGAGCAGTTCTTC.

CDR3 nucleotides: TGTGCCAGCAGCGCAGGGCTAAAACTGTTTTTT. It translates to CASSAGLKLFF. The V call is TRBV7-9, the J call TRBJ1-4, with D maybe TRBD1 (5 bases). The V end was cut by 5 bases, the J end by 10 bases, with 8 bases between. Germline V gene data show CDR1 as SEHNR and CDR2 as FQNEAQ (reference sequence). The CDR3 contains 11 residues. The whole variable domain, filled in from reference TRBV7-9 and TRBJ1-4, reads DTGVSQNPRHKITKRGQNVTFRCDPISEHNRLYWYRQTLGQGPEFLTYFQNEAQLEKSRLLSDRFSAERPKGSFSTLEIQRTEQGDSAMYLCASSAGLKLFFGSGTQLSVL.

This clone has a handful of counts. The same CDR3 can be traced to other DNA sequences in this sample. The V call is TRBV28, the J call TRBJ2-7; 10 bases agree with TRBD1. The CDR3 extends over 14 amino acids. The V segment lost 4 bases and the J segment 2 bases; nucleotides outside the gene matches: 2. Per the germline V gene, CDR1 is MDHEN and CDR2 is SYDVKM. CDR3 loop: CASSSGTGAYEQYF. DNA of the CDR3: TGTGCCAGCAGTTCCGGGACAGGGGCCTACGAGCAGTACTTC. Full variable domain (remainder filled in from reference TRBV28 and TRBJ2-7): DVKVTQSSRYLVKRTGEKVFLECVQDMDHENMFWYRQDPGLGLRLIYFSYDVKMKEKGDIPEGYSVSREKKERFSLILESASTNQTSMYLCASSSGTGAYEQYFGPGTRLTVT.

The chain is built from TRBV7-6 and TRBJ1-1; D gene unclear. Trimming pared 2 bases from V and 5 bases from J, leaving 9 bases between. The germline V gene has CDR1 SGHVS and CDR2 FNYEAQ. The CDR3 spans 13 residues. The CDR3 bases are TGTGCCAGCAGCTTAACTCGTGGGACTGAAGCTTTCTTT. It encodes CASSLTRGTEAFF.

The rearrangement links TRBV27 to TRBJ1-2; D remains ambiguous. The CDR3 sequence is 13 residues long. V gave up 7 bases and J gave up 4 bases, with 13 bases separating them. Germline-derived CDR1 and CDR2 are MNHEY and SMNVEV (reference sequence). The CDR3 sequence: CASKSGVRYGYTF. The CDR3 nucleotides are TGTGCCAGCAAGAGTGGGGTTCGCTATGGCTACACCTTC.

The rearrangement links TRBV5-4 to TRBJ1-1, with a possible D match to TRBD1 (5 bases). V lost 4 bases and J lost 5, with 18 bases in between. Germline CDR1 SGHNT, CDR2 YYREEE (reference sequence). CDR3 size: 15 residues. The CDR3: CASSTPGARGTEAFF. The CDR3 nucleotides are TGTGCCAGCAGCACCCCCGGGGCCCGGGGGACTGAAGCTTTCTTT.

Of note for this clone: Other DNA sequences within the sample encode an identical CDR3. The chain carries TRBV2 and TRBJ2-5; D call uncertain. CDR3 length equals 12 residues. V lost 4 bases to trimming and J lost 1 base, with 4 bases between them. Germline values: CDR1 SNHLY, CDR2 FYNNEI. CDR3 nucleotides: TGTGCCAGCAGTGTGGGCCAAGAGACCCAGTACTTC. Translation: CASSVGQETQYF.

The DNA of the CDR3 is TGTGCCACCCACGACAGGGGGGGTATTGATGAGCAGTTCTTC. This gives the protein CATHDRGGIDEQFF. The chain employs TRBV28 and TRBJ2-1; 9 bases agree with TRBD1. The V and J ends lost 10 bases and 8 bases, in that order; junction bases with no gene match: 12. The germline V gene has CDR1 MDHEN and CDR2 SYDVKM. This CDR3 contains 14 residues.

Details on this clone: This same CDR3 is encoded by further DNA sequences in the sample. The chain recombines TRBV18 with TRBJ1-1; D may be TRBD1 (5 bases). CDR1 and CDR2 from the germline V gene are KGHSH and LQKENI. This CDR3 contains 15 residues. V dropped 0 bases and J dropped 1 base, with 9 bases sitting between them. CDR3 bases: TGTGCCAGCTCACCACCTGGCGGGGCGAACACTGAAGCTTTCTTT. This translates into CASSPPGGANTEAFF.

This chain uses TRBV30 with TRBJ1-4; perhaps TRBD1 as D (6 bases). Trimming took 5 bases from V and 5 from J, leaving 18 bases between them. The germline CDR1 and CDR2 sequences are GTSNPN and SVGIG (reference sequence). This CDR3 spans 15 amino acids. DNA of the CDR3: TGTGCCTGGGACCTCGGGGGGGGCGCGAATGAAAAACTGTTTTTT. The encoded protein is CAWDLGGGANEKLFF.

V and J are TRBV4-3 and TRBJ2-1; D unclear. The CDR3 is 12 amino acids. Germline V gives CDR1 LGHNA, CDR2 YSLEER. With 1 base removed from V and 9 bases from J, the gap between germline ends came to 7 bases. CDR3 DNA: TGCGCCAGCAGCCAAGGCCGGAGTGAGCAGTTCTTC. It yields the protein CASSQGRSEQFF.

The gene calls are TRBV5-6 and TRBJ1-2; TRBD1 matches 7 bases. V lost 2 bases to trimming and J lost 4 bases; unmatched junction nucleotides: 5. This CDR3 comprises 14 residues. Germline CDR1 and CDR2: SGHDT and YYEEEE. CDR3 amino acids: CASSLGTVFYGYTF. In nucleotides, the CDR3 is TGTGCCAGCAGCTTAGGGACAGTTTTCTATGGCTACACCTTC.

This clone was observed a single time. This chain joins TRBV6-5 and TRBJ1-1, with TRBD1 matching over 9 bases. Germline values: CDR1 MNHEY, CDR2 SVGAGI. This CDR3 region has 14 residues. The V gene end was trimmed by 6 bases and the J gene end by 4 bases; junction bases not matched to a gene: 6. The CDR3 sequence: CASRRGQGVTEAFF. The CDR3 bases are TGTGCCAGCAGGCGGGGACAGGGTGTCACTGAAGCTTTCTTT.

The chain joins TRBV6-1 to TRBJ2-3, with 12 bases identical to TRBD2. The CDR3 loop spans 19 amino acids. CDR1 is MNHNS, CDR2 SASEGT, per germline. V was pared by 2 bases and J by 6 bases, with 15 bases of the junction left unmatched. CDR3 in amino acids: CASSELPNSLAGGPDTQYF. CDR3 nucleotides: TGTGCCAGCAGTGAACTCCCGAACTCGCTAGCGGGAGGGCCGGATACGCAGTATTTT.

As to this clone: The same CDR3 can be traced to other DNA sequences in this sample. The chain recombines TRBV5-1 with TRBJ2-1, with D unclear. Trimming took 0 bases from V and 2 from J, leaving 9 bases between them. Per germline, CDR1 SGHRS and CDR2 YFSETQ. The CDR3 is 15 amino acids. Here the CDR3 reads CASSLVAGTYNEQFF. The CDR3 nucleotides are TGCGCCAGCAGCTTGGTGGCAGGAACCTACAATGAGCAGTTCTTC.

This clone appeared a few times. The sample has other DNA sequences that encode this CDR3 too. The CDR3 coding sequence is TGTGCCATCAGTGAGTCGTCAGATACGCAGTATTTT. This gives the protein CAISESSDTQYF. The chain has TRBV10-3 and TRBJ2-3; unclear D gene. The V gene lost 0 bases and the J gene lost 4 bases, with 2 bases spanning the gap. The CDR3 loop spans 12 amino acids. Germline values: CDR1 ENHRY, CDR2 SYGVKD.

This rearrangement joins TRBV6-5 to TRBJ2-5, with TRBD1 identical over 9 bases. Germline trimming cut 5 bases from V and 8 bases from J; bases unmatched to any gene: 9. The germline gives CDR1 MNHEY, CDR2 SVGAGI. CDR3 length equals 14 residues. CDR3 in DNA: TGTGCCAGCAGTACCGGGACAGGGCGGGCCACCCAGTACTTC. It encodes CASSTGTGRATQYF.

The chain combines TRBV7-9 with TRBJ2-3, with D unclear. Trimming left V 5 bases short and J 4 bases short, with 13 bases between. Germline-derived CDR1 and CDR2 are SEHNR and FQNEAQ (reference sequence). The CDR3 sequence is 14 residues long. CDR3 coding DNA: TGTGCCAGCAGCATGACTCGAGGTTCAGATACGCAGTATTTT. Translation gives CASSMTRGSDTQYF.

This clone showed up just once. The rearrangement uses TRBV18 and TRBJ2-1; D unresolved. Per the germline V gene, CDR1 is KGHSH and CDR2 is LQKENI. V lost 1 base to trimming and J lost 4 bases, with 17 bases between them. CDR3 length equals 17 residues. The CDR3 DNA follows: TGTGCCAGCTCACCACGGGCTCAAGCCTGGGTATACAATGAGCAGTTCTTC. It translates to CASSPRAQAWVYNEQFF. The variable domain in full, with the rest retrieved from reference TRBV18 and TRBJ2-1, is NAGVMQNPRHLVRRRGQEARLRCSPMKGHSHVYWYRQLPEEGLKFMVYLQKENIIDESGMPKERFSAEFPKEGPSILRIQQVVRGDSAAYFCASSPRAQAWVYNEQFFGPGTRLTVL.

As regards this clone: Distinct nucleotide sequences in the sample also encode this CDR3. This chain joins TRBV27 and TRBJ2-1; D possibly corresponds to TRBD2 (5 bases). This CDR3 is 14 amino acids long. Deletions cut 2 bases from V and 2 bases from J, with 7 bases between. Germline lookup yields CDR1 MNHEY and CDR2 SMNVEV (reference sequence). CDR3 bases: TGTGCCAGCAGTTTAAGCGGTCCCTACAATGAGCAGTTCTTC. Protein product: CASSLSGPYNEQFF.

The rearrangement links TRBV21-1 to TRBJ1-5. TRBV21-1 is a recognized pseudogene. The CDR3 runs to 14 residues. The CDR3 region has the DNA TGTGCCAGGACTGAGGACGGATCCAATCAGCCCCAGCATTTT. This translates into CARTEDGSNQPQHF.

Details on this clone: Other DNA sequences in the same sample also yield this CDR3. This rearrangement joins TRBV4-1 to TRBJ1-5; D is perhaps TRBD1 (5 bases). V was cut by 3 bases and J by 4 bases, with 10 bases left in between. Germline CDR1 and CDR2: MGHRA and YSYEKL. The CDR3 spans 14 residues. CDR3 region: CASSQGGSNQPQHF. The DNA for the CDR3 is TGCGCCAGCAGCCAGGGGGGATCTAATCAGCCCCAGCATTTT.

The CDR3 DNA reads TGTGCCAGCAGTTTACGGGAGGGTGCCTACGAGCAGTACTTC. Its translation is CASSLREGAYEQYF. The chain employs TRBV27 and TRBJ2-7, with 8 nucleotides matching TRBD2. Germline CDR1 is MNHEY and CDR2 is SMNVEV (reference sequence). J lost 2 bases, V lost 2 bases, and 2 bases had no gene match. The CDR3 is 14 amino acids.